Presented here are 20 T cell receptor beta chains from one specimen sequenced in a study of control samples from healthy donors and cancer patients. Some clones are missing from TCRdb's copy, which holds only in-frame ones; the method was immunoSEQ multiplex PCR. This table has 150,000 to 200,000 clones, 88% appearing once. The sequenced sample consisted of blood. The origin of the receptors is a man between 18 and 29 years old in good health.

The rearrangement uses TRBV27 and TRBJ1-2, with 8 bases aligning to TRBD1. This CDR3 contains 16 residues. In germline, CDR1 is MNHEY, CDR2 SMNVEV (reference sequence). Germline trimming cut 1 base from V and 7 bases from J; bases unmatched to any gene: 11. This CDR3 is CASSLLDQGAPFGYTF. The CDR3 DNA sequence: TGTGCCAGCAGTTTATTAGATCAGGGGGCCCCGTTTGGCTACACCTTC.

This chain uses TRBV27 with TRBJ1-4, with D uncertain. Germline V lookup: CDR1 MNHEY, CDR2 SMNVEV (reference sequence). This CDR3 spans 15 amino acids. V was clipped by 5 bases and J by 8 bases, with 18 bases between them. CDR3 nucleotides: TGTGCCAGCAGTCCCTTTGAGAGGGTTGGCGAAAAACTGTTTTTT. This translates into CASSPFERVGEKLFF.

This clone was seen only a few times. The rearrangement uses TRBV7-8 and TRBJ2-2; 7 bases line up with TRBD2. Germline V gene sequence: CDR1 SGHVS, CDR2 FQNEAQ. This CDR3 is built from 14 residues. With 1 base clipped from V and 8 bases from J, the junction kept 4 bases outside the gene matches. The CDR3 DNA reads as TGTGCCAGCAGCTTAGACGGGGGGTCGGGGGAGCTGTTTTTT. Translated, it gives CASSLDGGSGELFF.

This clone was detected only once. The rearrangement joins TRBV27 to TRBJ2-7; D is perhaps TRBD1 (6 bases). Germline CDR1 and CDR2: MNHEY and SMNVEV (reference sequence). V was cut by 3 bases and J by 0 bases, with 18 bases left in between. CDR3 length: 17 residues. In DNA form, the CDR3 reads TGTGCCAGCAGTTTCTTCCCGGGACACCGTACCTCCTACGAGCAGTACTTC. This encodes CASSFFPGHRTSYEQYF.

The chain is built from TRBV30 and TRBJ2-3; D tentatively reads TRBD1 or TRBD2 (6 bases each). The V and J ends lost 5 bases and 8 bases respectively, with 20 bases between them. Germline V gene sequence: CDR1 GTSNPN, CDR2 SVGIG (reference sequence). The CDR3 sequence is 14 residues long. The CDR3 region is CAWGDGGRGGTQYF. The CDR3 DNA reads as TGTGCCTGGGGGGACGGGGGCCGGGGAGGTACGCAGTATTTT.

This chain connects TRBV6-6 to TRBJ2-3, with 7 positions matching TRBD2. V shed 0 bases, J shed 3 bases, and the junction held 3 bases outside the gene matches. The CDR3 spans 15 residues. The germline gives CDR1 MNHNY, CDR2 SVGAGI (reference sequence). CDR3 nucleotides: TGTGCCAGCAGTTACTCGCGGGGAGGGACAGATACGCAGTATTTT. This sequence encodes CASSYSRGGTDTQYF.

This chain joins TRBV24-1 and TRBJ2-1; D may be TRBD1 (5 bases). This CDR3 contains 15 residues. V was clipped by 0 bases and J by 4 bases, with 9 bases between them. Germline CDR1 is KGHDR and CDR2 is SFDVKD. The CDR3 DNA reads TGTGCCACCAGTGATTTGGCGACAGCTTACAATGAGCAGTTCTTC. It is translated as CATSDLATAYNEQFF.

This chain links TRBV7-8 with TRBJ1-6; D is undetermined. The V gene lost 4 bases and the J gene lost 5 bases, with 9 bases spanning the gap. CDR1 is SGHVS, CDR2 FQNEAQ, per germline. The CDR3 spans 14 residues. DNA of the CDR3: TGTGCCAGCAGCTACCGAATGGATAATTCACCCCTCCACTTT. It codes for CASSYRMDNSPLHF.

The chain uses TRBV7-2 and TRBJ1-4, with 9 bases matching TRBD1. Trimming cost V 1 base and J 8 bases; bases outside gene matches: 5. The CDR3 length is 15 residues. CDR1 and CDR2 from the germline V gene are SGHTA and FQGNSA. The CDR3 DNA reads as TGTGCCAGCAGCTTAGGGATCGGACAGGGGGAAAAACTGTTTTTT. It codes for CASSLGIGQGEKLFF.

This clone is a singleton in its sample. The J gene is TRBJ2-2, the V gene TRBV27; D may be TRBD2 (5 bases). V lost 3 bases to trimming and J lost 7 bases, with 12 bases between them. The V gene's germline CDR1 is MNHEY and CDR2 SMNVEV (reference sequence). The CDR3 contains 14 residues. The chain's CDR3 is CASSFSAGDGELFF. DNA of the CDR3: TGTGCCAGCAGTTTTTCAGCCGGGGACGGGGAGCTGTTTTTT.

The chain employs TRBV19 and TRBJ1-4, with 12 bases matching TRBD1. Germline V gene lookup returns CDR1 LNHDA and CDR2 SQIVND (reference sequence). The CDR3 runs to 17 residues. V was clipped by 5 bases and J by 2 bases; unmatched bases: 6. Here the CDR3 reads CASSARDRGRTNEKLFF. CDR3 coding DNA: TGTGCCAGTAGTGCCCGGGACAGGGGGCGGACTAATGAAAAACTGTTTTTT.

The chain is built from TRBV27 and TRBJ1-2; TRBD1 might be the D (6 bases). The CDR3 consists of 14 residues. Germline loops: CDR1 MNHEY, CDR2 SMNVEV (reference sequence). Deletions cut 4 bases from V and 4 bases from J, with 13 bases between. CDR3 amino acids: CASSSIQGPYGYTF. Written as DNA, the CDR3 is TGTGCCAGCAGTTCGATACAGGGCCCCTATGGCTACACCTTC.

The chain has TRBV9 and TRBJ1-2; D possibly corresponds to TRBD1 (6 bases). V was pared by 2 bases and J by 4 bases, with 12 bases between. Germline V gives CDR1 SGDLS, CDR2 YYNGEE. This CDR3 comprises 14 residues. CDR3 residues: CASSVEGDGYGYTF. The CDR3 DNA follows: TGTGCCAGCAGCGTTGAGGGGGACGGCTATGGCTACACCTTC.

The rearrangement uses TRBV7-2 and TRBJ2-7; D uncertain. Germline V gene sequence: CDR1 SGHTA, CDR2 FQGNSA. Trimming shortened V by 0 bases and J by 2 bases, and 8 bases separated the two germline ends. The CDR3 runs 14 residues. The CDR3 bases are TGTGCCAGCAGCTTAGCCACAGAGGCCTACGAGCAGTACTTC. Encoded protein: CASSLATEAYEQYF.

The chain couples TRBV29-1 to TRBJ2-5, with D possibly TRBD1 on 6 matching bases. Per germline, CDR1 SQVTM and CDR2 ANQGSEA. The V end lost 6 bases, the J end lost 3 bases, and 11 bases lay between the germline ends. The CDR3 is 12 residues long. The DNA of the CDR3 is TGCAGCGTCACGACAGGAGAAGAGACCCAGTACTTC. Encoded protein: CSVTTGEETQYF.

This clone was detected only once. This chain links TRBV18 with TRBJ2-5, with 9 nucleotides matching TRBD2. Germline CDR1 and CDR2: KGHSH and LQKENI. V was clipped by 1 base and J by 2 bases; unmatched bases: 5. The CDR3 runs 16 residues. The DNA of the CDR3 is TGTGCCAGCTCACCACTGGAAGCGGGGGGACAAGAGACCCAGTACTTC. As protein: CASSPLEAGGQETQYF.

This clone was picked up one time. CDR3 sequence (DNA): TGCGCCAGCAGCCAGACAGGGGGCAATGAGCAGTTCTTC. This encodes CASSQTGGNEQFF. J is TRBJ2-1 and V is TRBV4-1, with 9 bases aligning to TRBD1. J lost 6 bases, V lost 3 bases, and 0 bases had no gene match. The CDR3 runs 13 residues. Germline V gene sequence: CDR1 MGHRA, CDR2 YSYEKL.

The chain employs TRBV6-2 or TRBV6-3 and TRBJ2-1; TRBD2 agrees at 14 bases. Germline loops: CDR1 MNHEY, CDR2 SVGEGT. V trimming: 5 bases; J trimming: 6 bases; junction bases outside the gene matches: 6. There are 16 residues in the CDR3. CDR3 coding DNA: TGTGCCAGCAGTCCCGGGGGACTAGCGGGGGCCAATGAGCAGTTCTTC. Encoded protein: CASSPGGLAGANEQFF.

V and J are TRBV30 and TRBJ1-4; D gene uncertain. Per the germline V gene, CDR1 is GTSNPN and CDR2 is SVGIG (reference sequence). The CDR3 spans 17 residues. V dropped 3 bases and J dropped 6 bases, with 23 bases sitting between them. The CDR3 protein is CAWRSHTTSRNYEKLFF. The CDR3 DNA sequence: TGTGCCTGGAGGTCGCACACGACATCAAGAAATTATGAAAAACTGTTTTTT.

CDR3 sequence: CASSALAGGQLANTGELFF. The CDR3 bases are TGTGCCAGCAGTGCCCTAGCGGGGGGACAACTCGCGAACACCGGGGAGCTGTTTTTT. The chain links TRBV6-2 or TRBV6-3 to TRBJ2-2; TRBD2 matches at 11 bases. The CDR3 has 19 residues. The V gene end was trimmed by 5 bases and the J gene end by 0 bases; junction bases not matched to a gene: 11. Germline V gives CDR1 MNHEY, CDR2 SVGEGT.